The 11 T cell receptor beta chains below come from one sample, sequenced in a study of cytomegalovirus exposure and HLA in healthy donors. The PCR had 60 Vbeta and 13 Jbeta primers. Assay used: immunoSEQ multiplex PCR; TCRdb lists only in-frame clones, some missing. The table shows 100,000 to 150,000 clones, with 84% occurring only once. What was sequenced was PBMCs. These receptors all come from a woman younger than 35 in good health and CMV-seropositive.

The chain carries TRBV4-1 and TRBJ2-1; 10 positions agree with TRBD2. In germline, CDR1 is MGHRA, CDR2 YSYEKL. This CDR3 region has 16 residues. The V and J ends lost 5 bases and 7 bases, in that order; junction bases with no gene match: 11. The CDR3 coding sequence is TGCGCCAGCAGCACCCGGTCTAGCGGGGGCCAAAATGAGCAGTTCTTC. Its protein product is CASSTRSSGGQNEQFF.

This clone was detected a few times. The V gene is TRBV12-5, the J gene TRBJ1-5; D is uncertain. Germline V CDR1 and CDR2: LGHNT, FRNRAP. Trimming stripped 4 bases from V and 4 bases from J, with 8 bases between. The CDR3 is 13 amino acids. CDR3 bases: TGTGCTAGTGGTTATTGGCCGAATCAGCCCCAGCATTTT. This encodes CASGYWPNQPQHF. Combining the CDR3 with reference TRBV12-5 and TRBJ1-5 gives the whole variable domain DARVTQTPRHKVTEMGQEVTMRCQPILGHNTVFWYRQTMMQGLELLAYFRNRAPLDDSGMPKDRFSAEMPDATLATLKIQPSEPRDSAVYFCASGYWPNQPQHFGDGTRLSIL.

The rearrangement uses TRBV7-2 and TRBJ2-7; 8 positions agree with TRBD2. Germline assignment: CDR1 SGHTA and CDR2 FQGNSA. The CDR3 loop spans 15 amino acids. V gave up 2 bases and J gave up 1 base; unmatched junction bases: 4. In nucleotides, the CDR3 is TGTGCCAGCAGCTTATGGGGCGGGGGGTCCTACGAGCAGTACTTC. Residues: CASSLWGGGSYEQYF.

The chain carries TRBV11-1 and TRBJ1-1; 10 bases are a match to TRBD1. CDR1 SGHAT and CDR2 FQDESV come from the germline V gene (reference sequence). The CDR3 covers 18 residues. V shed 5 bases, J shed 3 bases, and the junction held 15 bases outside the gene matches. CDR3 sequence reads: CASSRAGTGEKGDTEAFF. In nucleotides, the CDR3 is TGTGCCAGCAGCCGCGCCGGGACAGGGGAGAAGGGAGACACTGAAGCTTTCTTT.

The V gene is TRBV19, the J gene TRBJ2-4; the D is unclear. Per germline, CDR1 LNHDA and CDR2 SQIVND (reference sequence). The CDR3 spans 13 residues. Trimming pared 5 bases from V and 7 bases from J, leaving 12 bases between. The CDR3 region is CASSEEYGNIQYF. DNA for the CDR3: TGTGCCAGTAGTGAGGAGTATGGGAACATTCAGTACTTC.

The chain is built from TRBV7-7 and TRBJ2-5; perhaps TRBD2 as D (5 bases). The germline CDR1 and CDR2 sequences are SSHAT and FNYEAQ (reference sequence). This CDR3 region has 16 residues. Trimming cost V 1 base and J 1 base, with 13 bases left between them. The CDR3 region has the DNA TGTGCCAGCAGCTTAGTAGACGGTGGGAGCCAAGAGACCCAGTACTTC. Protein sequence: CASSLVDGGSQETQYF.

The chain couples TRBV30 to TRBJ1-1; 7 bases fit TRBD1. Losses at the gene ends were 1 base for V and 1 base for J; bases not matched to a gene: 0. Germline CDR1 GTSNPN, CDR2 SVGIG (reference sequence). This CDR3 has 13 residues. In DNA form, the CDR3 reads TGTGCCTGGAGTGCAGGGGGGAACACTGAAGCTTTCTTT. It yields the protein CAWSAGGNTEAFF. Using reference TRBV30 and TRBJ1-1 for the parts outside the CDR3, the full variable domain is SQTIHQWPATLVQPVGSPLSLECTVEGTSNPNLYWYRQAAGRGLQLLFYSVGIGQISSEVPQNLSASRPQDRQFILSSKKLLLSDSGFYLCAWSAGGNTEAFFGQGTRLTVV.

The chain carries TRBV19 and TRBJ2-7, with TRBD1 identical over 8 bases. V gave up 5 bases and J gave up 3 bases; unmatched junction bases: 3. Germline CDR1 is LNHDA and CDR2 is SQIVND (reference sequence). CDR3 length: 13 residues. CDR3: CASSPGTGYEQYF. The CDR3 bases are TGTGCCAGTAGTCCCGGGACAGGCTACGAGCAGTACTTC.

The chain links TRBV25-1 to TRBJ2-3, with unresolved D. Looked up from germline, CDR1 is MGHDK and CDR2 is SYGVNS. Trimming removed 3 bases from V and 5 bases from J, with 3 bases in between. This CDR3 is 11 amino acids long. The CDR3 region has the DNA TGTGCCAGCAGTGACCGAGATACGCAGTATTTT. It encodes CASSDRDTQYF.

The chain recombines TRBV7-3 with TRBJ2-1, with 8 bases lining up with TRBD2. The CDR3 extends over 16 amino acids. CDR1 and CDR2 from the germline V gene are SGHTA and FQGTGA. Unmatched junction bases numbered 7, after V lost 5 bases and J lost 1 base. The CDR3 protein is CASSDKAGVSYNEQFF. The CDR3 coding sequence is TGTGCCAGCAGCGATAAAGCGGGGGTTTCCTACAATGAGCAGTTCTTC.

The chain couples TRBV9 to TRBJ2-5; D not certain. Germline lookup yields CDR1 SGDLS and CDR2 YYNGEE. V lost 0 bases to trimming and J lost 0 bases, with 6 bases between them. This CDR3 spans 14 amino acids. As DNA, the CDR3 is TGTGCCAGCAGCGTAGGAAGCAACCAAGAGACCCAGTACTTC. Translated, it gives CASSVGSNQETQYF. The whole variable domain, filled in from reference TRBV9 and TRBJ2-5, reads DSGVTQTPKHLITATGQRVTLRCSPRSGDLSVYWYQQSLDQGLQFLIQYYNGEERAKGNILERFSAQQFPDLHSELNLSSLELGDSALYFCASSVGSNQETQYFGPGTRLLVL.